Listed below are T cell receptor beta chains from one sample, sequenced in a study of T cell changes during pregnancy in multiple sclerosis. Assay: immunoSEQ multiplex PCR; the TCRdb copy retains only in-frame clones and omits some. The profile shows about 41,000 clones, roughly nine tenths of them singletons. Sequencing was performed on CD4+ T cells from peripheral blood mononuclear cells, taken in the first trimester of pregnancy. Source of these receptors: a female donor with multiple sclerosis, enrolled in a pregnancy study. The CDR3 runs from the conserved cysteine through the conserved F or W. Each record gives: V gene, CDR3 length, J gene, clone size, D gene, CDR3 DNA, CDR3 protein. D genes are given only for firm matches. A clone size is listed for some rows: how often the clone was seen (once, few, many), or a class if it is expanded.

TRBV4-2	16	TRBJ2-7	.	TRBD2	TGTGCCAGCAGCCAGCTAGGGACTAGCGGGACCTACGAGCAGTACTTC	CASSQLGTSGTYEQYF
TRBV7-9	16	TRBJ2-2	.	.	TGTGCCAGCAAGCTGGCTAGCGAACTGAACACCGGGGAGCTGTTTTTT	CASKLASELNTGELFF
TRBV28	15	TRBJ2-2	.	TRBD2	TGTGCCAGCAGTCCACCTAGCGGGAACACCGGGGAGCTGTTTTTT	CASSPPSGNTGELFF
TRBV7-7	15	TRBJ1-1	.	.	TGTGCTAGCAGCTTAGCGAAGGGGATGAACACTGAAGCTTTCTTT	CASSLAKGMNTEAFF
TRBV12-5	14	TRBJ1-1	.	.	TGTGCTAGTGGTTTGGGGGGCCATCGTCCTGAAGCTTTCTTT	CASGLGGHRPEAFF
TRBV2	14	TRBJ2-7	once	.	TGTGCCAGCAGTGGGCAGGGGAATTCCTACGAGCAGTACTTC	CASSGQGNSYEQYF
TRBV9	14	TRBJ2-1	.	TRBD2	TGTGCCAGCAGCCCCGGGACTAGCGTAACTGAGCAGTTCTTC	CASSPGTSVTEQFF
TRBV29-1	19	TRBJ1-1	.	TRBD1	TGCAGCGGCAACACCCGGGACAGGGGCCGTTTAGAGCCCGGGGCTGAAGCTTTCTTT	CSGNTRDRGRLEPGAEAFF
TRBV7-9	12	TRBJ1-2	.	.	TGTGCCAGCAGCTTAGATTCAGGGCCACCGACCTTC	CASSLDSGPPTF
TRBV7-6	16	TRBJ2-2	.	.	TGTGCCAGCAGCTCCGGCGGCGGAGGGTTGGCCGGGGAGCTGTTTTTT	CASSSGGGGLAGELFF
TRBV11-1	12	TRBJ2-7	.	.	TGTGCCAGCAGCTTGACACGCTACGAGCAGTACTTC	CASSLTRYEQYF
TRBV7-2	14	TRBJ1-1	.	TRBD1	TGTGCCAGCAGCGTACGACAGGGGAACACTGAAGCTTTCTTT	CASSVRQGNTEAFF
TRBV14	14	TRBJ2-1	.	TRBD2	TGTGCCAGCAGCCAATGGGGGGGTCCGGGTGAGCAGTTCTTC	CASSQWGGPGEQFF
TRBV29-1	16	TRBJ2-1	.	TRBD2	TGCAGCGTTGAACATGCCGTGGCGGGAGCATACAATGAGCAGTTCTTC	CSVEHAVAGAYNEQFF
TRBV5-6	15	TRBJ1-2	.	TRBD1	TGTGCCAGCAGCTCCCGGGACAGAGAATACTATGGCTACACCTTC	CASSSRDREYYGYTF
TRBV5-1	17	TRBJ1-1	.	.	TGCGCCAGCAGCCCCACGGGGGTTGGTAGAGTGAACACTGAAGCTTTCTTT	CASSPTGVGRVNTEAFF
TRBV4-3	14	TRBJ2-1	.	TRBD1	TGCGCCAGCAGCCCCCGGGACAGGGGAAATGAGCAGTTCTTC	CASSPRDRGNEQFF
TRBV2	13	TRBJ1-2	.	.	TGTGCCAGCAGTAAAGCCAGGGTTTTCGGCTACACCTTC	CASSKARVFGYTF
TRBV4-2	14	TRBJ2-3	once	TRBD2	TGTGCCAGCAGACTAGCGGTAAGCACAGATACGCAGTATTTT	CASRLAVSTDTQYF
TRBV7-2	18	TRBJ2-1	.	.	TGTGCCAGCAGCTTAGTGGACGGGAGCGCTAGCTCCTACAATGAGCAGTTCTTC	CASSLVDGSASSYNEQFF
TRBV4-3	15	TRBJ2-1	.	TRBD2	TGCGCCAGCAGCCAAGGGGGCGGGGGCTACAATGAGCAGTTCTTC	CASSQGGGGYNEQFF
TRBV5-6	14	TRBJ2-6	.	.	TGTGCCAGCAGCTTTGGGGAGCGGACCGGCGTCCTGACTTTC	CASSFGERTGVLTF
TRBV7-9	12	TRBJ2-1	.	.	TGTGCCAGCAGCCGCTCCTACAATGAGCAGTTCTTC	CASSRSYNEQFF
TRBV6-5	13	TRBJ2-3	.	TRBD2	TGTGCCACCAGACTAGCGGGAGAGGATACGCAGTATTTT	CATRLAGEDTQYF
TRBV12-5	15	TRBJ2-1	.	TRBD2	TGTGCTAGTGGTTTGGTCTTAGCGGGAGGCGATGAGCAGTTCTTC	CASGLVLAGGDEQFF
TRBV7-3	17	TRBJ2-1	.	.	TGTGCCAGCAGCTTACAAAGATTGTCGGGAACTTACAATGAGCAGTTCTTC	CASSLQRLSGTYNEQFF